This T cell receptor (beta chain) was documented in a study of shared clonotypes between healthy human individuals. Study-wide background: Donors had three CD4 naive, three CD4 memory, two CD8 naive and one CD8 memory plate apiece.

Using immunoSEQ multiplex PCR, the repertoire was profiled, and TCRdb retains in-frame clones only, with some absent. The sample has around 95,000 clones; roughly two thirds are singletons. Sample: memory CD8+ T cells sorted from blood. Specified subset: CD45RO+ cells pooled with CCR7-negative TemRA cells. The sequence was obtained from a man aged 25 to 45 in good health.

CDR3 loop: CASRKAGVYEQYF. The CDR3 DNA sequence: TGCGCCAGCAGGAAAGCGGGAGTTTATGAGCAGTACTTC. This chain links TRBV5-1 with TRBJ2-7; 8 nucleotides line up with TRBD2. Germline V gives CDR1 SGHRS, CDR2 YFSETQ. The CDR3 is made up of 13 amino acids. V lost 5 bases to trimming and J lost 7 bases; unmatched junction nucleotides: 8.